Shown below are 9 T cell receptor beta chains from a single sample sequenced in a study of blood T cell repertoires in COVID-19. Generated by immunoSEQ multiplex PCR, the TCRdb table keeps only in-frame clones and is missing some. Seen here are 50,000 to 85,000 clones, around four fifths observed once, and the top ten hold about 9.8%. What was sequenced was peripheral blood. Source of these receptors: a human donor in a cohort sampled during active COVID-19.

V is TRBV2 and J is TRBJ2-6; D is unclear. The germline gives CDR1 SNHLY, CDR2 FYNNEI. The CDR3 sequence is 14 residues long. The V gene lost 6 bases and the J gene lost 2 bases, with 8 bases spanning the gap. CDR3 DNA sequence: TGTGCCAGCAGCGTCTCCCCTGGGGCCAACGTCCTGACTTTC. This translates into CASSVSPGANVLTF.

The chain links TRBV4-2 to TRBJ1-6, with 8 bases identical to TRBD1. The J segment lost 5 bases and the V segment lost 3 bases, leaving 6 bases of the junction unmatched. In germline, CDR1 is LGHNA, CDR2 YNFKEQ. CDR3 length equals 16 residues. CDR3 coding DNA: TGTGCCAGCAGCCAGGAGGGACAGGCAAATAATTCACCCCTCCACTTT. Residues: CASSQEGQANNSPLHF.

The chain links TRBV7-2 to TRBJ1-6; TRBD1 matches 7 bases. This CDR3 contains 15 residues. V trimming: 1 base; J trimming: 10 bases; junction bases outside the gene matches: 7. Germline-derived CDR1 and CDR2 are SGHTA and FQGNSA. CDR3 protein: CASSLETGFGSPLHF. The CDR3 bases are TGTGCCAGCAGCTTAGAGACAGGGTTCGGATCACCCCTCCACTTT.

This rearrangement joins TRBV4-3 to TRBJ2-7, with D possibly being TRBD1 (5 bases). This CDR3 region has 15 residues. With 0 bases removed from V and 3 bases from J, the gap between germline ends came to 12 bases. CDR1 LGHNA and CDR2 YSLEER come from the germline V gene. This CDR3 reads CASSQDRGGDYEQYF. CDR3 nucleotide sequence: TGCGCCAGCAGCCAAGATAGGGGCGGAGACTACGAGCAGTACTTC.

The rearrangement links TRBV20-1 to TRBJ1-6; D gene unclear. Looked up from germline, CDR1 is DFQATT and CDR2 is SNEGSKA (reference sequence). The CDR3 consists of 13 residues. Between the trimmed V and J ends, which lost 3 bases and 8 bases, there was a span of 11 bases. CDR3 sequence reads: CSASRGYDSPLHF. CDR3 nucleotide sequence: TGCAGTGCTAGTCGGGGATATGATTCACCCCTCCACTTT.

This chain uses TRBV7-2 with TRBJ1-5, with TRBD1 as a possible D gene (6 bases). V lost 0 bases, J lost 6 bases, and 12 bases lay in between. The CDR3 length is 15 residues. Germline-derived CDR1 and CDR2 are SGHTA and FQGNSA. The CDR3 region is CASSLAPGGGQPQHF. The DNA of the CDR3 is TGTGCCAGCAGCTTAGCTCCTGGGGGCGGTCAGCCCCAGCATTTT.

Note on this clone: A junction boundary mismatches the germline segment, possibly from a read error. V usage is TRBV7-7 and J usage is TRBJ1-1; the match to TRBD1 covers 7 bases. CDR3 length: 15 residues. Germline V gene data show CDR1 as SSHAT and CDR2 as FNYEAQ (reference sequence). The CDR3 is CASSNSQGVNTEAFF. Written as DNA, the CDR3 is TGTGCTAGCAGCAATAGTCAGGGGGTGAACACTGAAGCTTTCTTT.

V gene TRBV28 combines with J gene TRBJ2-7, with 8 bases identical to TRBD1. Per the germline V gene, CDR1 is MDHEN and CDR2 is SYDVKM. V was pared by 6 bases and J by 3 bases, with 13 bases of the junction left unmatched. The CDR3 length is 16 residues. The CDR3 sequence is CASRGTETGDHYEQYF. In DNA form, the CDR3 reads TGTGCCAGCAGGGGCACGGAGACAGGGGACCACTACGAGCAGTACTTC.

The CDR3 is CASSRSKLLGANVLTF. DNA of the CDR3: TGTGCCAGCAGTCGGTCTAAATTGCTTGGGGCCAACGTCCTGACTTTC. The chain employs TRBV28 and TRBJ2-6; D gene unclear. The V gene lost 5 bases and the J gene lost 3 bases, with 14 bases spanning the gap. The germline V gene encodes CDR1 MDHEN and CDR2 SYDVKM. The CDR3 is 16 residues long.